One and the same sample provided the 14 T cell receptor beta chains below, sequenced in a study of T cells after yellow fever vaccination. Each CDR3 protein is one row after TCRdb ran MiXCR on the 5' RACE reads. The sample gives nearly 550,000 distinct CDR3 sequences, about a fifth of which show up once; roughly an eighth is in the top ten. Source: PBMCs, taken 15 days after the yellow fever booster vaccination. The receptors were gathered from a man aged 25 to 40 who received the YFV17D yellow fever vaccine.

This clonotype was counted between two and nine times. The chain combines TRBV3-1 with TRBJ1-3, with TRBD1 as a possible D gene (5 bases). The CDR3 totals 15 residues. Germline V gene sequence: CDR1 LGHDT, CDR2 YNNKEL (reference sequence). The V end lost 5 bases, the J end lost 1 base, and 12 bases lay between the germline ends. The CDR3 loop is CASSGRTLSGNTIYF. The CDR3 region has the DNA TGTGCCAGCAGCGGACGGACACTGTCTGGAAACACCATATATTTT.

This clonotype was seen only a few times. This rearrangement joins TRBV20-1 to TRBJ2-7, with 12 bases aligning to TRBD2. Trimming removed 3 bases from V and 6 bases from J; junction bases left unmatched: 6. This CDR3 is built from 14 residues. CDR1 is DFQATT, CDR2 SNEGSKA, per germline (reference sequence). CDR3 protein: CSARSGLAGAEQYF. The DNA of the CDR3 is TGCAGTGCTAGGTCGGGACTAGCGGGCGCCGAGCAGTACTTC.

This clonotype has just one count. The chain is built from TRBV5-6 and TRBJ2-7; 8 positions agree with TRBD1. CDR1 and CDR2 (germline): SGHDT, YYEEEE. J was trimmed by 0 bases and V by 5 bases; bases with no gene match: 4. The CDR3 extends over 14 amino acids. CDR3 sequence reads: CASSPDRDSYEQYF. CDR3 in DNA: TGTGCCAGCAGTCCGGACAGGGACTCCTACGAGCAGTACTTC. The full variable domain, its missing parts supplied by reference TRBV5-6 and TRBJ2-7, is DAGVTQSPTHLIKTRGQQVTLRCSPKSGHDTVSWYQQALGQGPQFIFQYYEEEERQRGNFPDRFSGHQFPNYSSELNVNALLLGDSALYLCASSPDRDSYEQYFGPGTRLTVT.

This chain connects TRBV5-8 to TRBJ1-2; D is unclear. CDR1 is SGHTS, CDR2 YDEGEE, per germline. CDR3 size: 17 residues. Deletions cut 3 bases from V and 3 bases from J, with 21 bases between. CDR3 bases: TGTGCCAGCAGCTCGACGGGAAGAAGTTCTCGGGACTATGGCTACACCTTC. Its translation is CASSSTGRSSRDYGYTF.

This clonotype came up a few times. CDR3 amino acids: CASSYPPGEETQYF. The CDR3 nucleotides read TGTGCCAGCAGTTACCCCCCGGGAGAGGAGACCCAGTACTTC. V is TRBV2 and J is TRBJ2-5, with a tentative D call TRBD2 (6 bases). Germline V CDR1 and CDR2: SNHLY, FYNNEI. The CDR3 covers 14 residues. The V gene lost 5 bases and the J gene lost 5 bases, with 15 bases spanning the gap.

The rearrangement uses TRBV28 and TRBJ2-7, with D possibly TRBD2 on 6 matching bases. V shed 7 bases and J shed 3 bases, with 10 bases lying between them. The CDR3 has 12 amino acids. Per germline, CDR1 MDHEN and CDR2 SYDVKM. DNA for the CDR3: TGTGCCAGCATTAGCGGAGACTACGAGCAGTACTTC. This sequence encodes CASISGDYEQYF.

The V call is TRBV4-3, the J call TRBJ2-7; 7 positions match TRBD2. CDR1 LGHNA and CDR2 YSLEER come from the germline V gene. With 3 bases clipped from V and 6 bases from J, the junction kept 11 bases outside the gene matches. The CDR3 sequence is 15 residues long. The CDR3 protein is CASSQTAGSGGEQYF. The CDR3 region has the DNA TGCGCCAGCAGCCAGACAGCGGGATCGGGGGGCGAGCAGTACTTC.

This clonotype was seen only a few times. The chain has TRBV5-8 and TRBJ2-7; D is perhaps TRBD1 or TRBD2 (5 bases each). The length of the CDR3 is 15 residues. CDR1 is SGHTS and CDR2 is YDEGEE in the germline V gene. The V end was cut by 5 bases, the J end by 0 bases, with 15 bases between. The CDR3, as DNA: TGTGCCAGCAGTACCGGGACCCAGAGCTCCTACGAGCAGTACTTC. This encodes CASSTGTQSSYEQYF.

This clonotype was seen at least ten times. CDR3 amino acids: CASSLELVEQFF. For the CDR3, the DNA is TGCGCCAGCAGCTTGGAACTAGTTGAGCAGTTCTTC. The chain recombines TRBV5-1 with TRBJ2-1; TRBD2 might be the D (5 bases). The V and J ends lost 0 bases and 9 bases respectively, with 7 bases between them. The CDR3 length is 12 residues. Looked up from germline, CDR1 is SGHRS and CDR2 is YFSETQ.

The sample holds a few counts of this clonotype. The chain carries TRBV12-3 or TRBV12-4 and TRBJ2-2; D unresolved. The CDR3 contains 17 residues. V was shortened by 5 bases and J by 0 bases, with 16 bases between the two germline ends. CDR3 in amino acids: CASSPSWMGANTGELFF. DNA for the CDR3: TGTGCCAGCAGTCCCTCTTGGATGGGCGCGAACACCGGGGAGCTGTTTTTT.

The V and J genes are TRBV7-9 and TRBJ1-6; a weak D match, TRBD1 (5 bases). The CDR3 loop spans 14 amino acids. V was trimmed by 5 bases and J by 4 bases, leaving 9 bases between them. CDR1 and CDR2 from the germline V gene are SEHNR and FQNEAQ (reference sequence). The CDR3 is CASSEGRYNSPLHF. For the CDR3, the DNA is TGTGCCAGCAGCGAGGGACGGTATAATTCACCCCTCCACTTT.

This clonotype was seen a handful of times. The rearrangement links TRBV20-1 to TRBJ2-1, with TRBD2 matching over 9 bases. The CDR3 has 13 amino acids. The V gene end was trimmed by 7 bases and the J gene end by 8 bases; junction bases not matched to a gene: 9. From germline, CDR1 is DFQATT and CDR2 SNEGSKA (reference sequence). This chain's CDR3 is CSVGTSTRYEQFF. Here the CDR3 DNA reads TGCAGTGTAGGGACTAGCACGCGGTATGAGCAGTTCTTC.

The chain has TRBV12-3 or TRBV12-4 and TRBJ1-1; D unclear. This CDR3 is built from 12 residues. V lost 4 bases and J 11 bases, leaving 14 bases between the germline ends. The CDR3 sequence is CASSSAGPWAFF. CDR3 sequence (DNA): TGTGCCAGCAGTTCAGCCGGGCCATGGGCTTTCTTT.

This clonotype appeared a few times. The chain's CDR3 is CASSLEGSAISPLHF. The CDR3 nucleotides are TGTGCCAGCAGTTTAGAGGGGTCGGCCATTTCACCCCTCCACTTT. This chain joins TRBV12-3 or TRBV12-4 and TRBJ1-6; D may be TRBD1 (5 bases). The V and J ends lost 1 base and 9 bases respectively, with 13 bases between them. This CDR3 contains 15 residues.